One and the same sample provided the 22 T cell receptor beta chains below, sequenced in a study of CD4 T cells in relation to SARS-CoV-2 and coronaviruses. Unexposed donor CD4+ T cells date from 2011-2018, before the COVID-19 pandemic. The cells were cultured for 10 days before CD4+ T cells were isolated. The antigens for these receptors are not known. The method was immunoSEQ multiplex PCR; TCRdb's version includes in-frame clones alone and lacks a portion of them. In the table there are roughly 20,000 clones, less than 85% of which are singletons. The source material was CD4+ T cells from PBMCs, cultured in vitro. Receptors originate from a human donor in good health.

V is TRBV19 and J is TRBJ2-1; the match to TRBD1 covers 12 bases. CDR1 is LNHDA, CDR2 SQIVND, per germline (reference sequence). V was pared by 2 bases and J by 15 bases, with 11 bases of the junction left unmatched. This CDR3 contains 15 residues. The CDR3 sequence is CASSIPGQGARPPFF. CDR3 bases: TGTGCCAGTAGTATACCGGGACAGGGGGCGCGGCCCCCGTTCTTC.

Here the CDR3 reads CAISERAKTNNEQFF. DNA of the CDR3: TGTGCCATCAGTGAGAGGGCGAAAACCAACAATGAGCAGTTCTTC. The rearrangement links TRBV10-3 to TRBJ2-1; D call uncertain. The CDR3 is made up of 15 amino acids. V was trimmed by 2 bases and J by 5 bases, leaving 13 bases between them. The germline V gene encodes CDR1 ENHRY and CDR2 SYGVKD.

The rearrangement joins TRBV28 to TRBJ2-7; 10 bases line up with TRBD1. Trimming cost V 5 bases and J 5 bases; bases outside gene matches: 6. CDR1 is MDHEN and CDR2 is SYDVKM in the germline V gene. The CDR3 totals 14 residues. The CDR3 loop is CASSPTGGWHEQYF. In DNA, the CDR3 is TGTGCCAGCAGTCCGACAGGGGGCTGGCACGAGCAGTACTTC.

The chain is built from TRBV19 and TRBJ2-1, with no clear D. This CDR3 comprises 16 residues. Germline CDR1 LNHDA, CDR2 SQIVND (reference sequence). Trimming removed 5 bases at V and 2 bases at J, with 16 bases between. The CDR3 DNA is TGTGCCAGTAGTCCTCCCCGGGCCTTAGCCTACAATGAGCAGTTCTTC. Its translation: CASSPPRALAYNEQFF.

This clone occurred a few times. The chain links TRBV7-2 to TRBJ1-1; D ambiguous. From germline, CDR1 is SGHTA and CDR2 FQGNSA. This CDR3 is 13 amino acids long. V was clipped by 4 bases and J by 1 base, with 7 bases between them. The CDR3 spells CASSSQRNTEAFF. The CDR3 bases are TGTGCCAGCAGCTCCCAAAGGAACACTGAAGCTTTCTTT.

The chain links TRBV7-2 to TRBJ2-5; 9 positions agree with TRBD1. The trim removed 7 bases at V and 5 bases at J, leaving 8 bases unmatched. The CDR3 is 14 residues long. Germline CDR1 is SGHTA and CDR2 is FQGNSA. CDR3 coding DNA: TGTGCCAGCACGCAGACAGGGGGTTACGAGACCCAGTACTTC. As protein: CASTQTGGYETQYF. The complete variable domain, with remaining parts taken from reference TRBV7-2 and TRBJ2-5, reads GAGVSQSPSNKVTEKGKDVELRCDPISGHTALYWYRQSLGQGLEFLIYFQGNSAPDKSGLPSDRFSAERTGGSVSTLTIQRTQQEDSAVYLCASTQTGGYETQYFGPGTRLLVL.

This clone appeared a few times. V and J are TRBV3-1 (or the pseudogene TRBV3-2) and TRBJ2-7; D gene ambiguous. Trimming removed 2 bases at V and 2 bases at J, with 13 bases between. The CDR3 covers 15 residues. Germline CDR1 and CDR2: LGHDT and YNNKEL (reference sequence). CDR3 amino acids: CASSQLTRYPYEQYF. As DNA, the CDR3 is TGTGCCAGCAGCCAACTTACTCGCTACCCCTACGAGCAGTACTTC.

The CDR3 sequence is CASGQPNQPQHF. The CDR3 coding sequence is TGTGCCAGTGGGCAGCCCAATCAGCCCCAGCATTTT. V is TRBV19 and J is TRBJ1-5; D gene unclear. The CDR3 is 12 amino acids. CDR1 and CDR2 (germline): LNHDA, SQIVND (reference sequence). The V end lost 8 bases, the J end lost 3 bases, and 8 bases lay between the germline ends.

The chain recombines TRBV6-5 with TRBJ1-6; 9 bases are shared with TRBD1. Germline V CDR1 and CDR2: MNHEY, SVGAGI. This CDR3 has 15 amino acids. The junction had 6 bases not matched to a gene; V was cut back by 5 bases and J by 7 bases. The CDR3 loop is CASSLGDRANSPLHF. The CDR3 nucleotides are TGTGCCAGCAGTCTTGGGGACAGGGCGAATTCACCCCTCCACTTT.

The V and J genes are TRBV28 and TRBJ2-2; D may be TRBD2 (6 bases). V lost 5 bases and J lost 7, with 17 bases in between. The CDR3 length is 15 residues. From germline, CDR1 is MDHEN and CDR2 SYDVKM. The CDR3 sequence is CASSLRGAGYGELFF. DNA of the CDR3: TGTGCCAGCAGTCTCCGCGGGGCAGGTTACGGGGAGCTGTTTTTT.

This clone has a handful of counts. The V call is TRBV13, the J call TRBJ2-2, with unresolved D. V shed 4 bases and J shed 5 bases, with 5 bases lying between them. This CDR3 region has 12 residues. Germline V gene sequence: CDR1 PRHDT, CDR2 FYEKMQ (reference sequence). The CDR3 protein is CASSWGTGELFF. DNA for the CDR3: TGTGCCAGCAGCTGGGGTACCGGGGAGCTGTTTTTT.

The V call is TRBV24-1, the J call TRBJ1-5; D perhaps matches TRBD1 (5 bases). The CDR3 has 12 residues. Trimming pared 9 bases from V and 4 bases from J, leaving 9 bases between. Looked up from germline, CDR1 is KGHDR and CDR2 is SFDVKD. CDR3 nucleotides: TGTGCCACCGGGACGGCAAATCAGCCCCAGCATTTT. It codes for CATGTANQPQHF.

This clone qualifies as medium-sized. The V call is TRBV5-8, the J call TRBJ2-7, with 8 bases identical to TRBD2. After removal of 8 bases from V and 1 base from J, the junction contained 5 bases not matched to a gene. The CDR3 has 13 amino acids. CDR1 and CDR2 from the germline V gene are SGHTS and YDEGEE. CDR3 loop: CASRLAPSYEQYF. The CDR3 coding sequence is TGTGCCAGTAGACTAGCGCCGTCCTACGAGCAGTACTTC.

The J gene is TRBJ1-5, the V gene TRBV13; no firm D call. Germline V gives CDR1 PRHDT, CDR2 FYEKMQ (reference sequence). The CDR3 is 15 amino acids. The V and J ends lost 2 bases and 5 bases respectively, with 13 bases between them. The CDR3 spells CASSLNREGHQPQHF. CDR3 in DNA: TGTGCCAGCAGCTTAAACCGCGAAGGTCATCAGCCCCAGCATTTT.

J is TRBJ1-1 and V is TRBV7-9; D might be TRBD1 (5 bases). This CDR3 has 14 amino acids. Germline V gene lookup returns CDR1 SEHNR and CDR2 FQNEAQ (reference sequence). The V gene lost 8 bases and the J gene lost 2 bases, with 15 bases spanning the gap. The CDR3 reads CASHPGTSNTEAFF. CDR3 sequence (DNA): TGTGCCAGCCACCCCGGGACTTCTAACACTGAAGCTTTCTTT.

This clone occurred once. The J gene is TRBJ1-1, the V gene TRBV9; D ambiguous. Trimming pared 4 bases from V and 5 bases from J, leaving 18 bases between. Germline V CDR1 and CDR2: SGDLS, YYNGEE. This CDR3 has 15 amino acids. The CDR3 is CASSPSEAPRTEAFF. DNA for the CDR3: TGTGCCAGCAGCCCGTCGGAGGCCCCGAGGACTGAAGCTTTCTTT.

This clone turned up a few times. In DNA, the CDR3 is TGTGCCAGCAGTGAAGGTGGAATGAATGAGCAGTTCTTC. Residues: CASSEGGMNEQFF. V usage is TRBV2 and J usage is TRBJ2-1, with D unclear. V lost 1 base and J 7 bases, leaving 8 bases between the germline ends. The CDR3 totals 13 residues. Per the germline V gene, CDR1 is SNHLY and CDR2 is FYNNEI.

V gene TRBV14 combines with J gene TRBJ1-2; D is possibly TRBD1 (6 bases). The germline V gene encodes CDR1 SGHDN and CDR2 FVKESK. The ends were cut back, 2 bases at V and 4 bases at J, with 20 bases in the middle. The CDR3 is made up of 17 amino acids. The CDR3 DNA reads TGTGCCAGCAGCCAAAACTCGGACAGCGAGCGGTTCTATGGCTACACCTTC. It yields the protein CASSQNSDSERFYGYTF.

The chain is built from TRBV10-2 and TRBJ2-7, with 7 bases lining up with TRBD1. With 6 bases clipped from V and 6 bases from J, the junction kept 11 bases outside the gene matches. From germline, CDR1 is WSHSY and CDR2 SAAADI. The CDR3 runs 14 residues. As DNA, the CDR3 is TGCGCCAGCAGGGGGGACAGACCCTCTGGCGAGCAGTACTTC. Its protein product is CASRGDRPSGEQYF.

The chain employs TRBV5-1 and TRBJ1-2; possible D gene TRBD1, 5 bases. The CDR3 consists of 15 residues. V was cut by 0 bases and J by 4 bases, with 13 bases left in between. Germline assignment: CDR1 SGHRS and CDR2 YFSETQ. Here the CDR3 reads CASSLGQPYAYGYTF. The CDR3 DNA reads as TGCGCCAGCAGCTTGGGACAGCCTTACGCCTATGGCTACACCTTC.

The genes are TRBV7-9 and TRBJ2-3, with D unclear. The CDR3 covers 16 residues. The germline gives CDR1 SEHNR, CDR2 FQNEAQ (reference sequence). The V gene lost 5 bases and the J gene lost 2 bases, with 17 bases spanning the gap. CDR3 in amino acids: CASSRNQLRPTDTQYF. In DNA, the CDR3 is TGTGCCAGCAGCAGAAACCAGTTGCGGCCCACAGATACGCAGTATTTT.

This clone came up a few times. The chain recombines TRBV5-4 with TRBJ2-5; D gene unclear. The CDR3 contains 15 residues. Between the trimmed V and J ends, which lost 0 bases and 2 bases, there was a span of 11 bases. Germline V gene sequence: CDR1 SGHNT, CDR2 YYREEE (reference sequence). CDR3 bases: TGTGCCAGCAGCTTGGCCACCAGCGAACAAGAGACCCAGTACTTC. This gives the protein CASSLATSEQETQYF.